This T cell receptor (beta chain) derives from a study of blood T cells in healthy people across ages. This CDR3 has 12 amino acids. CDR1 is SEHNR, CDR2 FQNEAQ, per germline (reference sequence). Sample-barcoded 5' priming and a J-beta primer mix drove a second PCR of about 6 to 12 cycles. Each sample provided no less than 2.5 million CDR3-containing paired-end reads. TCRdb used MiXCR to reprocess the 5' RACE reads, holding one entry per CDR3 protein. Of about 630,000 distinct CDR3 sequences in the sample, under 25% are singletons; the top ten hold 3.5% to 4%. The rearrangement joins TRBV7-9 to TRBJ2-5; the match to TRBD2 covers 8 bases. The last part of the DNA fits TRBJ2-1 better; the J call may be wrong. The sequenced material came from blood. The sequence came from a man between 65 and 85 years old in good health. CDR3 region: CASSAGGGKQFF. Written as DNA, the CDR3 is TGTGCCAGCAGCGCGGGGGGCGGAAAGCAGTTCTTC.